Following are 13 T cell receptor beta chains from one sample sequenced in a study of Ad26.COV2.S vaccination and SARS-CoV-2 variants. This table comes from immunoSEQ multiplex PCR, and its TCRdb copy is limited to in-frame clones, with some not included. The sample holds about 350,000 clones, about 88% seen once. The treatment was: around 19 received Ad26.COV2.S at low or high dose, single or two shots; 5 received placebo; per-sample allocation not given. Day 63 following the first vaccine or placebo injection was when the samples were taken. The source was peripheral blood, collected in a trial of Ad26.COV2.S vaccine versus placebo. The receptors shown here come from a person aged 18-60 years who received the Ad26.COV2.S COVID-19 vaccine or a placebo.

J is TRBJ2-1 and V is TRBV18; D unresolved. Per the germline V gene, CDR1 is KGHSH and CDR2 is LQKENI. CDR3 length: 17 residues. Trimming shortened V by 6 bases and J by 3 bases, and 21 bases separated the two germline ends. CDR3 nucleotide sequence: TGTGCCAGCTCGCTAAAAGACCCACAAAGCATCTACAATGAGCAGTTCTTC. The encoded protein is CASSLKDPQSIYNEQFF.

The gene calls are TRBV5-1 and TRBJ2-2; D remains unclear. Deletions cut 4 bases from V and 3 bases from J, with 7 bases between. The CDR3 runs to 13 residues. The V gene's germline CDR1 is SGHRS and CDR2 YFSETQ. The CDR3 sequence is CASSPRDTGELFF. CDR3 nucleotides: TGCGCCAGCAGCCCCCGGGACACCGGGGAGCTGTTTTTT. Filled out from reference TRBV5-1 and TRBJ2-2, the complete variable domain reads KAGVTQTPRYLIKTRGQQVTLSCSPISGHRSVSWYQQTPGQGLQFLFEYFSETQRNKGNFPGRFSGRQFSNSRSEMNVSTLELGDSALYLCASSPRDTGELFFGEGSRLTVL.

V and J are TRBV7-2 and TRBJ1-3; D not certain. Per germline, CDR1 SGHTA and CDR2 FQGNSA. CDR3 size: 17 residues. Trimming shortened V by 3 bases and J by 2 bases, and 17 bases separated the two germline ends. CDR3 protein: CASSFEVGLAPGNTIYF. Here the CDR3 DNA reads TGTGCCAGCAGCTTCGAGGTCGGGCTAGCTCCTGGAAACACCATATATTTT.

This sequence joins TRBV3-1 (or the pseudogene TRBV3-2) and TRBJ1-1, with a tentative D call TRBD1 (6 bases). V lost 5 bases, J lost 3 bases, and 13 bases lay in between. CDR1 and CDR2 from the germline V gene are LGHDT and YNNKEL (reference sequence). CDR3 length equals 14 residues. The CDR3 reads CASSLRTVHTEAFF. Here the CDR3 DNA reads TGTGCCAGCAGCTTAAGGACAGTCCACACTGAAGCTTTCTTT.

V is TRBV12-5 and J is TRBJ1-1, with a tentative D call TRBD1 (6 bases). Germline lookup yields CDR1 LGHNT and CDR2 FRNRAP. With 2 bases removed from V and 4 bases from J, the gap between germline ends came to 8 bases. This CDR3 region has 13 residues. The chain's CDR3 is CASGLRGGTEAFF. Here the CDR3 DNA reads TGTGCTAGTGGTTTGCGAGGGGGCACTGAAGCTTTCTTT.

CDR3 coding DNA: TGTGCCAGCAGCTTAGTAGGGGGGGACGCAGATACGCAGTATTTT. Protein sequence: CASSLVGGDADTQYF. The V and J genes are TRBV7-9 and TRBJ2-3, with D possibly matching TRBD2 (7 bases). The CDR3 is 15 amino acids. V was clipped by 1 base and J by 4 bases, with 12 bases between them. Germline CDR1 is SEHNR and CDR2 is FQNEAQ (reference sequence). Drawing the rest from reference TRBV7-9 and TRBJ2-3, the complete variable domain is DTGVSQNPRHKITKRGQNVTFRCDPISEHNRLYWYRQTLGQGPEFLTYFQNEAQLEKSRLLSDRFSAERPKGSFSTLEIQRTEQGDSAMYLCASSLVGGDADTQYFGPGTRLTVL.

This chain links TRBV6-2 or TRBV6-3 with TRBJ1-4; D unresolved. The CDR3 covers 17 residues. V dropped 2 bases and J dropped 0 bases, with 13 bases sitting between them. Germline assignment: CDR1 MNHEY and CDR2 SVGEGT. The CDR3 loop reads CASSYLGRTPTNEKLFF. CDR3 bases: TGTGCCAGCAGTTACCTCGGGAGGACCCCAACTAATGAAAAACTGTTTTTT.

This clone has a handful of counts. J is TRBJ1-2 and V is TRBV6-5, with TRBD1 matching 9 bases. This CDR3 has 13 amino acids. J was trimmed by 8 bases and V by 7 bases; bases with no gene match: 8. The germline CDR1 and CDR2 sequences are MNHEY and SVGAGI. The CDR3 nucleotides read TGTGCCAGCACGCCGGACAGGGGCGGAGGCTACACCTTC. Amino acid sequence: CASTPDRGGGYTF.

The chain has TRBV28 and TRBJ2-5; 7 nucleotides align to TRBD1. With V trimmed by 5 bases and J by 4 bases, 7 bases remained unmatched. The germline CDR1 and CDR2 sequences are MDHEN and SYDVKM. The length of the CDR3 is 14 residues. The CDR3 spells CASSPIRTGETQYF. In nucleotides, the CDR3 is TGTGCCAGCAGTCCTATAAGGACAGGAGAGACCCAGTACTTC.

This chain uses TRBV2 with TRBJ1-2; D might be TRBD1 (6 bases). The CDR3 runs to 14 residues. V lost 0 bases, J lost 8 bases, and 13 bases lay in between. Germline V gene sequence: CDR1 SNHLY, CDR2 FYNNEI. The CDR3 protein is CASSEANRVEGYTF. The DNA for the CDR3 is TGTGCCAGCAGTGAAGCAAACAGGGTGGAAGGCTACACCTTC.

The J gene is TRBJ1-1, the V gene TRBV6-5; possibly TRBD1 for D (5 bases). Per germline, CDR1 MNHEY and CDR2 SVGAGI. The length of the CDR3 is 15 residues. With 2 bases removed from V and 4 bases from J, the gap between germline ends came to 14 bases. The CDR3 DNA is TGTGCCAGCAGTTACGGGGTGGGGGTGAGCACTGAAGCTTTCTTT. The encoded protein is CASSYGVGVSTEAFF.

CDR3 sequence: CASTGRVRPGYTF. CDR3 nucleotides: TGTGCCAGCACCGGTCGCGTCCGTCCCGGCTACACCTTC. This sequence joins TRBV28 and TRBJ1-2; D remains unclear. There are 13 residues in the CDR3. V was trimmed by 7 bases and J by 8 bases, leaving 17 bases between them. Per the germline V gene, CDR1 is MDHEN and CDR2 is SYDVKM.

This chain connects TRBV7-3 to TRBJ1-1; D is uncertain. With 3 bases removed from V and 4 bases from J, the gap between germline ends came to 9 bases. Germline V gene lookup returns CDR1 SGHTA and CDR2 FQGTGA. CDR3 length: 13 residues. CDR3 DNA: TGTGCCAGCAGCTTCGGGGTAGGCACTGAAGCTTTCTTT. Translated: CASSFGVGTEAFF. Filled out from reference TRBV7-3 and TRBJ1-1, the complete variable domain reads GAGVSQTPSNKVTEKGKYVELRCDPISGHTALYWYRQSLGQGPEFLIYFQGTGAADDSGLPNDRFFAVRPEGSVSTLKIQRTERGDSAVYLCASSFGVGTEAFFGQGTRLTVV.